What follows describes a single T cell receptor beta chain. V was trimmed by 7 bases and J by 8 bases, leaving 12 bases between them. The CDR3 runs to 12 residues. Per the germline V gene, CDR1 is SGHDT and CDR2 is YYEEEE. The sample originates from a study of blood T cell repertoires in COVID-19. On the study more broadly: The United States, Italy and Spain were the sources of the acute and convalescent COVID-19 samples. T cells, B-cell-depleted T cells, or PBMCs provided the cDNA or gDNA that served as material.

In the source study's methods: Reference gene primers were amplified, and this amplification served to estimate nucleated cell counts. Clones were sequenced by immunoSEQ multiplex PCR, and TCRdb holds only the in-frame ones, with some missing. The V and J calls and clone size are taken from that table; D and trimming were inferred from the DNA. The sample records about 91,000 clones, over 70% being singletons. V and J are TRBV5-6 and TRBJ1-4; the D gene is possibly TRBD1 (6 bases). The clonotype originates from a man between 65 and 85 years old with acute or convalescent COVID-19. Sample: peripheral blood. The CDR3 bases are TGTGCCAGCGGGACAAGAGGCGAAAAACTGTTTTTT. As protein: CASGTRGEKLFF. Full variable domain (rest looked up from reference TRBV5-6 and TRBJ1-4): DAGVTQSPTHLIKTRGQQVTLRCSPKSGHDTVSWYQQALGQGPQFIFQYYEEEERQRGNFPDRFSGHQFPNYSSELNVNALLLGDSALYLCASGTRGEKLFFGSGTQLSVL.